What follows describes a single T cell receptor beta chain. What it binds is not known. The data derive from a study of cytomegalovirus exposure and HLA in healthy donors. General observations from the study: Of the V segments, some could not be distinguished, including TRBV6-2 and TRBV6-3, and were excluded. By a later analysis, the bulk of CMV-associated TCR beta chains appeared HLA-restricted. In an earlier analysis, productive rearrangement rates for most beta V segments clustered near 87% or 30%.

PCR employed 60 Vbeta and 13 Jbeta primers. Some clones are missing from TCRdb's copy, which holds only in-frame ones; the method was immunoSEQ multiplex PCR. There are fewer than 250,000 clones in the sample; around 80% occur only once, and roughly 0.7% lies in the top ten. CDR1 and CDR2 from the germline V gene are SQVTM and ANQGSEA. The CDR3 covers 12 residues. The V end was cut by 0 bases, the J end by 2 bases, with 5 bases between. This sequence joins TRBV29-1 and TRBJ2-7; D not certain. This sequence was found in a boy younger than 10 in good health and CMV-seronegative. Material: PBMCs. This CDR3 reads CSVEEGTYEQYF. The CDR3 DNA sequence: TGCAGCGTTGAAGAGGGCACCTACGAGCAGTACTTC.